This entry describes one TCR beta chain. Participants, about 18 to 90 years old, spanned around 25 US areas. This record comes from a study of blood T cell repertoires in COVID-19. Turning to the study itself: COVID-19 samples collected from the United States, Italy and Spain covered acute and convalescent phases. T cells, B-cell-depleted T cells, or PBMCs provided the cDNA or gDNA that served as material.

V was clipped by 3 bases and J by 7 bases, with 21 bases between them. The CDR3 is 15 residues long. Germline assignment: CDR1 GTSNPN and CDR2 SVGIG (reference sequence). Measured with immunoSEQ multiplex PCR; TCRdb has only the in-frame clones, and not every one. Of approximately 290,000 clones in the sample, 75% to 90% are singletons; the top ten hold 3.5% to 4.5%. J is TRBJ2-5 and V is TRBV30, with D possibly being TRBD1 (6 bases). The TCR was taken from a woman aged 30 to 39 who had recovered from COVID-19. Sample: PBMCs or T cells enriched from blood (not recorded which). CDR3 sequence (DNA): TGTGCCTGGAGCGCACAGGGAACCCAAATATCGACCCAGTACTTC. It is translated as CAWSAQGTQISTQYF.